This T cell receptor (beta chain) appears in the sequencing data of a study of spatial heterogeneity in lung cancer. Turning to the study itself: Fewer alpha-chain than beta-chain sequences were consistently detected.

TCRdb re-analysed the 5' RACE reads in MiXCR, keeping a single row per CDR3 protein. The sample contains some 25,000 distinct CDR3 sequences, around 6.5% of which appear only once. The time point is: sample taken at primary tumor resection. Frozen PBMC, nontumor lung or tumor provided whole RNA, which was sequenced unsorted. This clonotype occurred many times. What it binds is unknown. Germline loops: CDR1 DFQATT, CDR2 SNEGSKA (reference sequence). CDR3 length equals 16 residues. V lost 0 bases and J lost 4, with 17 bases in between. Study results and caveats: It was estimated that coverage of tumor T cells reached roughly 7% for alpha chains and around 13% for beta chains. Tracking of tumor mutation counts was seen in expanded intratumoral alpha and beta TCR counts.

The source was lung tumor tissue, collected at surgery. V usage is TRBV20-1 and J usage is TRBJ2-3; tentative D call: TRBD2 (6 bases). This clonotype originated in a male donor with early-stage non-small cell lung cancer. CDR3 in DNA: TGCAGTGCTAGAGACCGGACCGGGAGCTTCGCAGATACGCAGTATTTT. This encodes CSARDRTGSFADTQYF.